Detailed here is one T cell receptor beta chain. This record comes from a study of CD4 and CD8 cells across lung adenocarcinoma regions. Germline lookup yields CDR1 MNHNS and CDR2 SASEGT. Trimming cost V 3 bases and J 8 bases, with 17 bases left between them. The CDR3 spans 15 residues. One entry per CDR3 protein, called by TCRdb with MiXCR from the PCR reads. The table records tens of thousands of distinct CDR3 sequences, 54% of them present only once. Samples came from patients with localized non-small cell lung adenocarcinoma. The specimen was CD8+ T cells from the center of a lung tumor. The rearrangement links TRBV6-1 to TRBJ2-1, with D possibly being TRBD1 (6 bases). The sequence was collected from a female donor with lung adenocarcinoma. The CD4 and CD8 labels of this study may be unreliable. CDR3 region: CASSELGHKSDEQFF. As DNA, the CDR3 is TGTGCCAGCAGTGAGTTGGGACATAAGTCCGATGAGCAGTTCTTC.